These 11 T cell receptor beta chains share one sample of origin, sequenced in a study of patients and donors after allogeneic stem cell transplantation (dated by TCRdb to 2019 to 2021). Library creation used RT-PCR. Sequencing took place on a NextSeq 550. Using fastp at Q25 and MiXCR, TCRdb reprocessed the public reads and kept productive beta chains. Entries that share a CDR3 protein sequence are merged under the most common genes and DNA. The sample records 920,000 or so distinct CDR3 sequences, about a sixth of which are singletons. Together, the top ten hold about 6% of the sample. Sequencing was done on a sample of blood, either unsorted or a sorted T cell fraction (not recorded which). These receptor sequences come from a human donor who was either an allogeneic HSCT recipient or a stem cell or donor lymphocyte infusion donor (not recorded which). It is not recorded whose cells these are; they may come from a transplant donor.

This chain connects TRBV12-3 or TRBV12-4 to TRBJ2-3; the D gene is possibly TRBD2 (5 bases). The CDR3 loop spans 12 amino acids. Trimming cost V 6 bases and J 4 bases, with 8 bases left between them. The CDR3 DNA reads TGTGCCAGCAGGGGAGCTGCAGATACGCAGTATTTT. Translation gives CASRGAADTQYF.

This clonotype was observed many times. J is TRBJ2-2 and V is TRBV29-1; perhaps TRBD1 as D (6 bases). Trimming stripped 6 bases from V and 2 bases from J, with 16 bases between. Germline CDR1 SQVTM, CDR2 ANQGSEA. The CDR3 extends over 15 amino acids. The DNA for the CDR3 is TGCAGCGTCGTACCGGGACACCTCAACACCGGGGAGCTGTTTTTT. Amino acid sequence: CSVVPGHLNTGELFF.

This chain uses TRBV3-1 with TRBJ2-3; 9 bases align to TRBD2. Germline assignment: CDR1 LGHDT and CDR2 YNNKEL (reference sequence). CDR3 length equals 20 residues. Trimming took 5 bases from V and 3 from J; bases not matched to a gene: 21. CDR3 sequence (DNA): TGTGCCAGCAGCTCCTGGGGGACTAGCAACAACCTGCGGGGAACAGATACGCAGTATTTT. Translated: CASSSWGTSNNLRGTDTQYF.

Only a few counts were recorded for this clonotype. The rearrangement joins TRBV12-3 or TRBV12-4 to TRBJ2-7, with 7 bases matching TRBD1. J gave up 1 base and V 0 bases, and 3 bases lay outside the gene matches. The CDR3 is made up of 15 amino acids. CDR3 region: CASSLAGGASYEQYF. The CDR3 nucleotides are TGTGCCAGCAGTTTAGCAGGGGGCGCATCCTACGAGCAGTACTTC.

The genes are TRBV29-1 and TRBJ2-5; weak D call: TRBD2 (5 bases). The CDR3 covers 12 residues. Trimming removed 5 bases at V and 2 bases at J, with 9 bases between. The germline V gene encodes CDR1 SQVTM and CDR2 ANQGSEA. The CDR3 region is CSVPGKQETQYF. For the CDR3, the DNA is TGCAGCGTTCCGGGGAAGCAAGAGACCCAGTACTTC.

The chain uses TRBV6-5 and TRBJ2-7; D tentatively reads TRBD1 or TRBD2 (5 bases each). With 0 bases removed from V and 9 bases from J, the gap between germline ends came to 15 bases. The CDR3 loop spans 14 amino acids. CDR1 MNHEY and CDR2 SVGAGI come from the germline V gene. The DNA of the CDR3 is TGTGCCAGCAGTTACTCGAGCGGCAGGGCAGCGCAGTACTTC. Residues: CASSYSSGRAAQYF.

This clonotype was seen more than once but under ten times. V usage is TRBV7-9 and J usage is TRBJ2-5, with TRBD1 identical over 8 bases. Germline V gene data show CDR1 as SEHNR and CDR2 as FQNEAQ (reference sequence). This CDR3 comprises 15 residues. The V gene end was trimmed by 5 bases and the J gene end by 5 bases; junction bases not matched to a gene: 10. Written as DNA, the CDR3 is TGTGCCAGCAGCCGCCGGACAGGGACGAGGGAGACCCAGTACTTC. It yields the protein CASSRRTGTRETQYF. Drawing the rest from reference TRBV7-9 and TRBJ2-5, the complete variable domain is DTGVSQNPRHKITKRGQNVTFRCDPISEHNRLYWYRQTLGQGPEFLTYFQNEAQLEKSRLLSDRFSAERPKGSFSTLEIQRTEQGDSAMYLCASSRRTGTRETQYFGPGTRLLVL.

This clonotype came up a few times. The chain uses TRBV12-3 or TRBV12-4 and TRBJ2-7; tentative D call: TRBD1 (6 bases). The CDR3 has 14 amino acids. V was cut by 6 bases and J by 0 bases, with 12 bases left in between. CDR3 sequence reads: CASSRQEDSYEQYF. In DNA form, the CDR3 reads TGTGCCAGCAGCAGACAGGAAGACTCCTACGAGCAGTACTTC.

Concerning this clonotype itself: Likely a read error: the CDR3 ends without its conserved phenylalanine or tryptophan. V and J are TRBV7-2 and TRBJ2-3; 9 nucleotides agree with TRBD2. The CDR3 spans 16 residues. Germline assignment: CDR1 SGHTA and CDR2 FQGNSA. The V segment lost 0 bases and the J segment 5 bases; nucleotides outside the gene matches: 6. For the CDR3, the DNA is TGTGCCAGCAGCTTAGCGAGGACTAGCGCTAAAGATACGCAGTATGTT. Its protein is CASSLARTSAKDTQYV.

This clonotype was observed a handful of times. The V and J genes are TRBV4-3 and TRBJ2-5; D might be TRBD1 or TRBD2, each matching 5 bases. CDR1 is LGHNA and CDR2 is YSLEER in the germline V gene. The CDR3 runs 15 residues. The V and J ends lost 1 base and 6 bases respectively, with 15 bases between them. The CDR3 here is CASSQAALGEKTQYF. The CDR3, as DNA: TGCGCCAGCAGCCAAGCAGCACTAGGGGAAAAGACCCAGTACTTC.

This clonotype was counted between two and nine times. The chain is built from TRBV15 and TRBJ2-1; 13 bases agree with TRBD2. With 1 base clipped from V and 7 bases from J, the junction kept 1 base outside the gene matches. The CDR3 extends over 15 amino acids. CDR1 LNHNV and CDR2 YYDKDF come from the germline V gene (reference sequence). The CDR3 region is CATSRGGLAGNEQFF. Written as DNA, the CDR3 is TGTGCCACCAGCAGAGGGGGACTAGCGGGAAATGAGCAGTTCTTC.